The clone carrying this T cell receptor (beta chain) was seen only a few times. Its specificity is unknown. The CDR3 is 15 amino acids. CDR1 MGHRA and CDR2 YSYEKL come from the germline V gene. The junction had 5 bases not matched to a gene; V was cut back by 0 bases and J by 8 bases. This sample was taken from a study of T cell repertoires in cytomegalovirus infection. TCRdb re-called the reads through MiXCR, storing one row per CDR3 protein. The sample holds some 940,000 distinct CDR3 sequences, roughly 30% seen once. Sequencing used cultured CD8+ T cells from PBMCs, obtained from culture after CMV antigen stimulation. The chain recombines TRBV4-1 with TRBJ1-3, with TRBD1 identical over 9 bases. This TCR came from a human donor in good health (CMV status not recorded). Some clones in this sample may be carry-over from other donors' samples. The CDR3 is CASSQDPQGAYTIYF. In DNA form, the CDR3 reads TGCGCCAGCAGCCAAGATCCACAGGGGGCCTACACCATATATTTT.